This TCR beta chain is from a study of cytomegalovirus exposure and HLA in healthy donors. Overall study: Out of 398 genotyped donors, about 76% belonged to the Caucasian-associated ancestry cluster.

This clone occurred a few times. The antigen is not known. Amplification used 60 Vbeta primers and 13 Jbeta primers. The table came from immunoSEQ multiplex PCR; TCRdb's copy has only in-frame clones and leaves some out. The sample records 200,000 to 250,000 clones, over 70% being singletons. The CDR3 length is 15 residues. V was pared by 6 bases and J by 7 bases, with 16 bases between. Germline V CDR1 and CDR2: MDHEN, SYDVKM. Study findings and constraints: A later analysis appeared to link common viral pathogens to several of the most significant clusters.

The sequenced sample consisted of PBMCs. The chain combines TRBV28 with TRBJ1-6, with a possible D match to TRBD1 (6 bases). The clonotype originates from a woman aged 60-75 years in good health and CMV-seropositive. This chain's CDR3 is CASRGGGGLNSPLHF. CDR3 nucleotides: TGTGCCAGCAGGGGCGGGGGGGGGCTAAATTCACCCCTCCACTTT.